A single sample gave rise to the 4 T cell receptor beta chains below, sequenced in a study of OX40 agonist ivuxolimab in advanced cancers. TCRdb's table, derived via immunoSEQ multiplex PCR, lists solely in-frame clones and lacks some. The sample carries 30,000 to 35,000 clones, 65% to 80% recorded once. The source was CD4+ or CD8+ T cells sorted from blood, collected in a trial of the OX40 agonist ivuxolimab. These receptors originate from an adult with an advanced solid tumor such as melanoma, head and neck, liver or kidney cancer.

The chain links TRBV5-4 to TRBJ2-1; a weak D match, TRBD2 (6 bases). Trimming left V 4 bases short and J 7 bases short, with 15 bases between. CDR1 SGHNT and CDR2 YYREEE come from the germline V gene (reference sequence). The CDR3 totals 14 residues. CDR3 sequence reads: CASSLGGRTNEQFF. In nucleotides, the CDR3 is TGTGCCAGCAGCCTGGGGGGACGTACTAATGAGCAGTTCTTC.

The chain joins TRBV6-1 to TRBJ1-6; D is possibly TRBD1 (6 bases). Trimming shortened V by 6 bases and J by 14 bases, and 11 bases separated the two germline ends. This CDR3 region has 11 residues. Germline CDR1 MNHNS, CDR2 SASEGT. CDR3 DNA sequence: TGTGCCAGCAGCCAAGGGGGTTCCCTCCACTTT. As protein: CASSQGGSLHF.

The chain employs TRBV5-5 and TRBJ2-7; TRBD1 matches at 7 bases. Trimming at V came to 4 bases and at J to 0 bases, leaving 4 bases not matched to a gene. The CDR3 is made up of 14 amino acids. In germline, CDR1 is SGHKS, CDR2 YYEKEE (reference sequence). The CDR3 here is CASSATGSSYEQYF. CDR3 bases: TGTGCCAGCAGCGCGACAGGGAGCTCCTACGAGCAGTACTTC.

J is TRBJ1-2 and V is TRBV7-6; D uncertain. The CDR3 covers 15 residues. V shed 5 bases and J shed 2 bases, with 15 bases lying between them. Germline values: CDR1 SGHVS, CDR2 FNYEAQ. The CDR3 coding sequence is TGTGCCAGCAGCCTCGGAGGGCTCGGCAACTATGGCTACACCTTC. This translates into CASSLGGLGNYGYTF.